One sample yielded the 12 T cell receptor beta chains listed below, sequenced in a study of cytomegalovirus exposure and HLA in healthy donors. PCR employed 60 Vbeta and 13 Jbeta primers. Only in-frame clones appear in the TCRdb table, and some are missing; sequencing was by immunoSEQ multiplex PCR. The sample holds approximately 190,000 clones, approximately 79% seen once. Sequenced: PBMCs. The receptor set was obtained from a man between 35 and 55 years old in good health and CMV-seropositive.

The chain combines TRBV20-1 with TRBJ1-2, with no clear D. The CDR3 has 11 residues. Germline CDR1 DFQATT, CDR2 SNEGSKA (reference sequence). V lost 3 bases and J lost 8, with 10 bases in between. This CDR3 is CSARESGGYTF. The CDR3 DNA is TGCAGTGCTAGGGAGTCGGGGGGCTACACCTTC.

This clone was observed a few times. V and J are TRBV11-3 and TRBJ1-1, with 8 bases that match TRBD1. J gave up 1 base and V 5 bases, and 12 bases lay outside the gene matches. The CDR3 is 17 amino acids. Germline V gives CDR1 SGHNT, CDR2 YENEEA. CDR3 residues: CASSTGGRGLANTEAFF. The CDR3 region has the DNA TGTGCCAGCAGCACGGGGGGCAGGGGGCTTGCGAACACTGAAGCTTTCTTT.

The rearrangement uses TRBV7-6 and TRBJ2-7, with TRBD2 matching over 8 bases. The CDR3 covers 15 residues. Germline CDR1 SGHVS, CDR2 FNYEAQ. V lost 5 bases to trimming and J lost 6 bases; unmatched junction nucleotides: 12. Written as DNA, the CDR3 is TGTGCCAGCAGCCCTTTAGCGGGGCGCCTGGGCGAGCAGTACTTC. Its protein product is CASSPLAGRLGEQYF.

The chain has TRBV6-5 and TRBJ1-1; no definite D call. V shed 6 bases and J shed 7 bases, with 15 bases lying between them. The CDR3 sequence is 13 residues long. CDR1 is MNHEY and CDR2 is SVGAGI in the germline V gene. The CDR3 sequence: CASSSEGPGEAFF. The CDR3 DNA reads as TGTGCCAGCAGCTCTGAGGGTCCGGGTGAAGCTTTCTTT.

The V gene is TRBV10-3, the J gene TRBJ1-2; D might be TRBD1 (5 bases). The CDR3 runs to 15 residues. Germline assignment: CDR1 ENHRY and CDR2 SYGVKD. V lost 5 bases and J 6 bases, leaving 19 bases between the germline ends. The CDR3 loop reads CAISNYAGVGDGYTF. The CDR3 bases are TGTGCCATCAGTAACTACGCGGGGGTAGGGGATGGCTACACCTTC.

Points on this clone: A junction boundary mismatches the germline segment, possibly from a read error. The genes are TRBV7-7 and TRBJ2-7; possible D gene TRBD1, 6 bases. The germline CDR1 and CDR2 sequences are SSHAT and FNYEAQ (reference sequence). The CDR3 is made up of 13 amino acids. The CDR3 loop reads CASSLSTGGEQYF. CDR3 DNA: TGTGCTAGCAGCTTATCGACAGGCGGCGAGCAGTACTTC.

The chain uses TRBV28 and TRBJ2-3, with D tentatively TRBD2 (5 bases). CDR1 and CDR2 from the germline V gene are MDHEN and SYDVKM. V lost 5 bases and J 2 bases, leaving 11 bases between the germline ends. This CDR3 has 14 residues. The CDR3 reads CASSPRLITDTQYF. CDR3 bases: TGTGCCAGCAGTCCCCGACTAATCACAGATACGCAGTATTTT.

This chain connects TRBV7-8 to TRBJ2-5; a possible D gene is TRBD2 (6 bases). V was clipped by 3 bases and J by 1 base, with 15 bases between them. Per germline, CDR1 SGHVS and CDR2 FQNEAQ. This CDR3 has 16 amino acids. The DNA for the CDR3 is TGTGCCAGCAGCTTCTTACCGGGACTCCGCCAAGAGACCCAGTACTTC. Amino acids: CASSFLPGLRQETQYF.

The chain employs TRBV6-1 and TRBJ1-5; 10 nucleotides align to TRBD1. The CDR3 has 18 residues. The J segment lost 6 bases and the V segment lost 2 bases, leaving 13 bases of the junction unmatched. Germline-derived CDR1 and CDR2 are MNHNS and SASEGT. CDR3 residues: CASSESTGTGVVRQPQHF. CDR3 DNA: TGTGCCAGCAGTGAATCTACCGGGACAGGGGTTGTACGTCAGCCCCAGCATTTT.

CDR3 amino acids: CASSAYYGYTF. CDR3 coding DNA: TGTGCCAGCAGTGCCTACTATGGCTACACCTTC. The chain recombines TRBV25-1 with TRBJ1-2; D is uncertain. Germline lookup yields CDR1 MGHDK and CDR2 SYGVNS. The CDR3 has 11 residues. Trimming removed 4 bases from V and 3 bases from J, with 3 bases in between.

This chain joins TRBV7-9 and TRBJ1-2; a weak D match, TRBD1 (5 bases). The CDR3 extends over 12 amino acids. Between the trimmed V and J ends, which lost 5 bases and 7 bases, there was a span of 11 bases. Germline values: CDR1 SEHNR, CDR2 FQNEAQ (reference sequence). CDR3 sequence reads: CASSIPGFGYTF. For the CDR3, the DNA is TGTGCCAGCAGCATACCAGGGTTTGGCTACACCTTC.

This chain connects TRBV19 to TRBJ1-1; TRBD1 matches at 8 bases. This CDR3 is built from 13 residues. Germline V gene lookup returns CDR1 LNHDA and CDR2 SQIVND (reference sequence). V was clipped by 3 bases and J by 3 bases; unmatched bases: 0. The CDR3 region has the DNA TGTGCCAGTAGTATGGACAGGGACACTGAAGCTTTCTTT. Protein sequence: CASSMDRDTEAFF.